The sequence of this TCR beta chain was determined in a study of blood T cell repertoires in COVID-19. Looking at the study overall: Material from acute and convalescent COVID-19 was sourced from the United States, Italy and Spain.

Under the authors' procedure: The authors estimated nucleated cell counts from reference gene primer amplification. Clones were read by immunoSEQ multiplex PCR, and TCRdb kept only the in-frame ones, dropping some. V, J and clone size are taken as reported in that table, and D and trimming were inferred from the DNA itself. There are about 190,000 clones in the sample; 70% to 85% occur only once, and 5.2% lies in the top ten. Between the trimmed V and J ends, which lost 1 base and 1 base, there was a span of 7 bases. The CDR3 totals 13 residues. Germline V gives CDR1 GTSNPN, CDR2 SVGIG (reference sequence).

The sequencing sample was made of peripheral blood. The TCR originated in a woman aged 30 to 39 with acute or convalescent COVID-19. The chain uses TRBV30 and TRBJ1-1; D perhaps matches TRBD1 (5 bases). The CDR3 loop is CAWSGDRNTEAFF. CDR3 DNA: TGTGCCTGGAGTGGAGACAGGAACACTGAAGCTTTCTTT.